The following is a TCR beta chain sequence with its context. Its antigen remains unknown. The data derive from a study of T cell responses to AZD1222 COVID-19 vaccine. General study results and limits: Per reports, nearly half of all spike-specific TCRs target regions that are unmutated in variants. Spike-specific TCR breadth and depth rose after two AZD1222 doses.

CDR3 length: 16 amino acids. Losses at the gene ends were 4 bases for V and 3 bases for J; bases not matched to a gene: 11. Germline V gene lookup returns CDR1 SGHVS and CDR2 FQNEAQ. Sequenced by immunoSEQ multiplex PCR; TCRdb stores in-frame clones only, minus some. The sample shows about 150,000 clones, around 85% of them seen only once. J is TRBJ1-2 and V is TRBV7-8, with 7 bases matching TRBD1. This sequence was found in an adult in good health. The sample consisted of peripheral blood, taken on day 0 of MenACWY control vaccination. The chain's CDR3 is CASSYTRQGVDYGYTF. CDR3 DNA: TGTGCCAGCAGCTACACCCGACAGGGAGTCGACTATGGCTACACCTTC.